This T cell receptor beta chain was recorded in a study of human T cells and chemical hapten exposure. Time point indicated: patch test 1, 2 weeks after DPC sensitization. Treatment denoted: therapeutic diphenylcyclopropenone sensitization with weekly scalp DPC. Each CDR3 protein is one row after TCRdb ran MiXCR on the RACE reads. The sample includes around 99,000 distinct CDR3 sequences, approximately 13% of them seen just once. From germline, CDR1 is SGHRS and CDR2 YFSETQ. The CDR3 runs to 16 residues. Trimming removed 0 bases from V and 0 bases from J, with 12 bases in between. This clonotype was sampled from a woman in her 40s with alopecia areata. Some clones in this sample may be carry-over from other donors' samples. The genes are TRBV5-1 and TRBJ2-5; D is uncertain. The sequencing used whole blood, collected in connection with sensitization to the hapten diphenylcyclopropenone (DPC). The CDR3, as DNA: TGCGCCAGCAGCTTGGCCGGGTTCACGTACCAAGAGACCCAGTACTTC. Protein: CASSLAGFTYQETQYF.